The 3 T cell receptor beta chains listed next were all sequenced from one sample in a study of blood T cell repertoires in COVID-19. The method was immunoSEQ multiplex PCR; TCRdb's version includes in-frame clones alone and lacks a portion of them. Seen here are 150,000 to 200,000 clones, roughly four fifths observed once, and the top ten hold roughly 6.3%. Sequencing input: peripheral blood. These receptors were taken from a human donor in a cohort sampled during active COVID-19.

The chain joins TRBV5-1 to TRBJ1-3; D gene unclear. The ends were cut back, 1 base at V and 7 bases at J, with 18 bases in the middle. Germline lookup yields CDR1 SGHRS and CDR2 YFSETQ. The CDR3 totals 16 residues. CDR3 nucleotides: TGCGCCAGCAGCTTGAGCGGGGAGTCAAGTCGGAACACCATATATTTT. Its protein is CASSLSGESSRNTIYF. Looking up the rest from reference TRBV5-1 and TRBJ1-3 gives the full variable domain: KAGVTQTPRYLIKTRGQQVTLSCSPISGHRSVSWYQQTPGQGLQFLFEYFSETQRNKGNFPGRFSGRQFSNSRSEMNVSTLELGDSALYLCASSLSGESSRNTIYFGEGSWLTVV.

CDR3 sequence reads: CASSLGTEGVIGEKLFF. The DNA for the CDR3 is TGTGCCAGCAGCTTAGGGACAGAGGGGGTGATTGGTGAAAAACTGTTTTTT. The chain has TRBV11-2 and TRBJ1-4; TRBD1 might be the D (6 bases). The CDR3 sequence is 17 residues long. V lost 1 base and J 7 bases, leaving 19 bases between the germline ends. Per the germline V gene, CDR1 is SGHAT and CDR2 is FQNNGV.

This clone is a singleton in its sample. CDR3 protein: CASSYPDRGLYEQYF. DNA of the CDR3: TGTGCCAGCAGCTACCCGGACAGGGGGCTCTACGAGCAGTACTTC. The chain is built from TRBV7-9 and TRBJ2-7; TRBD1 aligns across 11 bases. Germline values: CDR1 SEHNR, CDR2 FQNEAQ (reference sequence). V gave up 4 bases and J gave up 3 bases; unmatched junction bases: 5. The CDR3 has 15 residues.